This T cell receptor (beta chain) was obtained from a study of kidney transplant recipient with SARS-CoV-2 infection. TCRdb used MiXCR to reprocess the reads, holding one entry per CDR3 protein. The repertoire holds about 240,000 distinct CDR3 sequences, with more than 25% as singletons. This clonotype was seen at least ten times. Trimming removed 5 bases from V and 4 bases from J, with 23 bases in between. Germline loops: CDR1 WNHNN, CDR2 SYGVQD (reference sequence). This CDR3 spans 17 amino acids. The clonotype comes from a young adult male patient who had COVID-19 and was a kidney transplant recipient. Some T cells may be graft donor cells. V gene TRBV10-1 combines with J gene TRBJ1-2; no clear D gene. This sample comprised a blood sample, obtained at baseline and on roughly day 120 from a kidney transplant recipient. CDR3 sequence: CASSIDERSRKTYGYTF. CDR3 nucleotide sequence: TGCGCCAGCAGTATCGACGAAAGATCGCGAAAGACCTATGGCTACACCTTC.